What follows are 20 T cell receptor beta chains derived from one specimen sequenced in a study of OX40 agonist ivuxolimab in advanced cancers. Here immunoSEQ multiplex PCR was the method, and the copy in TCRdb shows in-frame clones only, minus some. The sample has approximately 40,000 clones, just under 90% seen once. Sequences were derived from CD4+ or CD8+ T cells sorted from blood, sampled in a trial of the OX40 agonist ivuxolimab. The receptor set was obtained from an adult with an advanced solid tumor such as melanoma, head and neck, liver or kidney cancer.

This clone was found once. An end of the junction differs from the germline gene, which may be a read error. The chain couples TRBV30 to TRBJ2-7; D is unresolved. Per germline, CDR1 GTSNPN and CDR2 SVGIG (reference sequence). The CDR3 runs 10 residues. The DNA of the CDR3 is TGTGCCTGGAGTGGGGCCGACTTAAACTTC. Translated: CAWSGADLNF.

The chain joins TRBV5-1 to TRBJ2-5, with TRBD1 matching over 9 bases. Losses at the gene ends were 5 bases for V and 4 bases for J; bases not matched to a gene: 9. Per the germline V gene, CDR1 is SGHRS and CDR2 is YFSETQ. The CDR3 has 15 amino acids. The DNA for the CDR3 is TGCGCCAGCAGAGGCCTGACAGGGGGAGGAGAGACCCAGTACTTC. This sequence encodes CASRGLTGGGETQYF.

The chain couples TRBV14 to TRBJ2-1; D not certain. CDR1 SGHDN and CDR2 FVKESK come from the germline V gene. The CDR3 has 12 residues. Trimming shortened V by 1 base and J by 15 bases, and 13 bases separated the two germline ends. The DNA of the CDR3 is TGTGCCAGCAGCCAAGGTCCTACTCTGTTGTTCTTC. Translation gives CASSQGPTLLFF.

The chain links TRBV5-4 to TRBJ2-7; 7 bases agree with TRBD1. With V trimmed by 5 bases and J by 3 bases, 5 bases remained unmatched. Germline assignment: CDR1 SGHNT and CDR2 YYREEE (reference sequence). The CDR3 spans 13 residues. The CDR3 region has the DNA TGTGCCAGCAGGCCCCGGGACAGCTACGAGCAGTACTTC. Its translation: CASRPRDSYEQYF.

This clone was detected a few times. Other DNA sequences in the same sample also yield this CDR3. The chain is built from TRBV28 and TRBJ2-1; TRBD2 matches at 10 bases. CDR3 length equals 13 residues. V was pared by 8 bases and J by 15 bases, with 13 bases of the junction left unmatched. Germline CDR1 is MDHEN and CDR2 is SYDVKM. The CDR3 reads CASGLADQVRPFF. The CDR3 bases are TGTGCCAGCGGACTAGCGGACCAAGTCCGTCCGTTCTTC.

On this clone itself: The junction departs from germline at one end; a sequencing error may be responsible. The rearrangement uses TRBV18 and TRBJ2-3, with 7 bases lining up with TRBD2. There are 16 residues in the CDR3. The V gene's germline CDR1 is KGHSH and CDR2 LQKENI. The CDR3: CASSPPQASGTDTRYF. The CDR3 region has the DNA TGTGCCAGCTCACCACCGCAGGCTAGCGGAACAGATACGCGGTATTTT. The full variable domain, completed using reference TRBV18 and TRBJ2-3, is NAGVMQNPRHLVRRRGQEARLRCSPMKGHSHVYWYRQLPEEGLKFMVYLQKENIIDESGMPKERFSAEFPKEGPSILRIQQVVRGDSAAYFCASSPPQASGTDTRYFGPGTRLTVL.

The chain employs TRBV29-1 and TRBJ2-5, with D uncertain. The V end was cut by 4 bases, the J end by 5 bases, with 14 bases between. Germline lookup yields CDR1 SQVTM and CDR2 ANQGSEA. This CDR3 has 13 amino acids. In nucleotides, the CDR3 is TGCAGCGTTGCGTCCCGGATCGGGGAGACCCAGTACTTC. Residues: CSVASRIGETQYF.

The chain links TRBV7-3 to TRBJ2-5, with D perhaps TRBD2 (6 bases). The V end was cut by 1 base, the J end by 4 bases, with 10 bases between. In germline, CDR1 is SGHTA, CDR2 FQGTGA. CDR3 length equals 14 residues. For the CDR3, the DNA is TGTGCCAGCAGCTTAAGCCCTAGCGTAGAGACCCAGTACTTC. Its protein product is CASSLSPSVETQYF.

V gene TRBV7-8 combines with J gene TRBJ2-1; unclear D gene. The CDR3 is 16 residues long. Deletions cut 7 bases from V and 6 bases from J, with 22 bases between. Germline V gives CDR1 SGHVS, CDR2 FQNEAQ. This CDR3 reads CASTYSREPSGNEQFF. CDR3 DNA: TGTGCCAGCACCTACTCAAGAGAGCCTTCGGGCAATGAGCAGTTCTTC. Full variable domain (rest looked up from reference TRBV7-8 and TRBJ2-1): GAGVSQSPRYKVAKRGQDVALRCDPISGHVSLFWYQQALGQGPEFLTYFQNEAQLDKSGLPSDRFFAERPEGSVSTLKIQRTQQEDSAVYLCASTYSREPSGNEQFFGPGTRLTVL.

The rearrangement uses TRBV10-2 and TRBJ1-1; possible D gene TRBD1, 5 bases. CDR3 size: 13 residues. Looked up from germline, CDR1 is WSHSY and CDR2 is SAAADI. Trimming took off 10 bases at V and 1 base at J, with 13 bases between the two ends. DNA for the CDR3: TGCGCCACCCTTCAGGGCGGGAACACTGAAGCTTTCTTT. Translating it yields CATLQGGNTEAFF.

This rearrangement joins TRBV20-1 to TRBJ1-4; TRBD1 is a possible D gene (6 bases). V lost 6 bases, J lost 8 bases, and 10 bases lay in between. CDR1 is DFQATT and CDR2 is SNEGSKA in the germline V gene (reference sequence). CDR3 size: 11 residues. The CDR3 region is CSARDREKLFF. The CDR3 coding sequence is TGCAGTGCCCGAGACAGGGAAAAACTGTTTTTT.

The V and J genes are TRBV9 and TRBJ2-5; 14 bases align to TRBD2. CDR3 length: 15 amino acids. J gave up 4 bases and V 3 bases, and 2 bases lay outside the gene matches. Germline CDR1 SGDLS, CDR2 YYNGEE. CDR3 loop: CASSGGTSGRETQYF. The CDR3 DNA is TGTGCCAGCAGCGGGGGGACTAGCGGGAGAGAGACCCAGTACTTC.

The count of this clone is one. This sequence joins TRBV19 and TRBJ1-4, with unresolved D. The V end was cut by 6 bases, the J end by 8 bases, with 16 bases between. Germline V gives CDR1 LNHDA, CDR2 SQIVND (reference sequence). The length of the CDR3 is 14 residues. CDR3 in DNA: TGTGCCAGTAGCCCCGGACGGCGGGGAGAAAAACTGTTTTTT. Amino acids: CASSPGRRGEKLFF.

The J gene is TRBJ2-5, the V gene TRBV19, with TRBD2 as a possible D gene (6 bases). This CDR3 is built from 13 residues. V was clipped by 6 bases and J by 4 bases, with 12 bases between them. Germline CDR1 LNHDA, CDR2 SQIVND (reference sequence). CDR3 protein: CASSGSRGETQYF. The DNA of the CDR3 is TGTGCCAGTAGCGGGAGTAGGGGAGAGACCCAGTACTTC.

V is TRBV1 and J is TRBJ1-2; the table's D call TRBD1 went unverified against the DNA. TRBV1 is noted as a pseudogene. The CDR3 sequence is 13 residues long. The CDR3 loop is CTSSPPGHYGYTF. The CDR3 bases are TGCACCAGCAGCCCCCCAGGGCACTATGGCTACACCTTC.

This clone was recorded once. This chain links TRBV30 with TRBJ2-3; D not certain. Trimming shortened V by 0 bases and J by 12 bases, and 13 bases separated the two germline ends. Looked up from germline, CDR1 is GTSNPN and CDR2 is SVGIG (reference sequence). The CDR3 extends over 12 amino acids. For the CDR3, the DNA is TGTGCCTGGAGTGTTGGGTTAGATAAACAGTATTTT. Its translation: CAWSVGLDKQYF.

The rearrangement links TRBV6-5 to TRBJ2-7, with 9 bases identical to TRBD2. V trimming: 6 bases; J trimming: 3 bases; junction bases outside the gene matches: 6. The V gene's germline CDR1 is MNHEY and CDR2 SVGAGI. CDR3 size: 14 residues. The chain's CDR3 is CASSLSGRSYEQYF. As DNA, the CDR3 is TGTGCCAGCAGCCTTAGCGGGAGAAGCTACGAGCAGTACTTC.

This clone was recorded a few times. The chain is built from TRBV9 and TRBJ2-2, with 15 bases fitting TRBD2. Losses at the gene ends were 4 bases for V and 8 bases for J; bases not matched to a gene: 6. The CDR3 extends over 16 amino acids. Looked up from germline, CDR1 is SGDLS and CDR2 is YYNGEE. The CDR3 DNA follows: TGTGCCAGCAGCCCGGGACTAGCGGGAGGAACAGGGGAGCTGTTTTTT. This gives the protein CASSPGLAGGTGELFF.

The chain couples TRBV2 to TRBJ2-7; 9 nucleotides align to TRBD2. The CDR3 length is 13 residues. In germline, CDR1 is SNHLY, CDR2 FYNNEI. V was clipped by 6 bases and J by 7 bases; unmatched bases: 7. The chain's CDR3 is CASRREGPREQYF. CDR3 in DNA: TGTGCCAGCAGGCGGGAGGGCCCCCGGGAGCAGTACTTC.

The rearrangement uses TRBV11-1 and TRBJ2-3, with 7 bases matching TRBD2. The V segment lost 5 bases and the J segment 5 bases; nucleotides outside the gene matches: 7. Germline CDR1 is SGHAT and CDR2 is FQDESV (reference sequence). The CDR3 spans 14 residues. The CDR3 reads CASSIRRGIDTQYF. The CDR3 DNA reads TGTGCCAGCAGCATAAGGCGGGGGATAGATACGCAGTATTTT.